This T cell receptor (beta chain) was obtained from a study of T cells in Graves' hyperthyroidism and ophthalmopathy. The germline V gene has CDR1 SGHRS and CDR2 YFSETQ. The V end lost 1 base, the J end lost 9 bases, and 4 bases lay between the germline ends. The CDR3 is 11 amino acids. What was amplified from RNA transcripts were TCR beta CDR3 regions. Carried out on the TCR CDR3, a first-round RT-PCR used the HTBI primer set. Each CDR3 protein gets one entry after TCRdb re-called the multiplex PCR reads with MiXCR. The sample has 550,000 to 800,000 distinct CDR3 sequences; about 15% are singletons. The material sequenced was blood. V gene TRBV5-1 combines with J gene TRBJ2-2; the D is unclear. The sequence came from a man aged 18 to 30 with Graves' hyperthyroidism. The chain's CDR3 is CASSLNRELFF. CDR3 coding DNA: TGCGCCAGCAGCTTGAACAGGGAGCTGTTTTTT.